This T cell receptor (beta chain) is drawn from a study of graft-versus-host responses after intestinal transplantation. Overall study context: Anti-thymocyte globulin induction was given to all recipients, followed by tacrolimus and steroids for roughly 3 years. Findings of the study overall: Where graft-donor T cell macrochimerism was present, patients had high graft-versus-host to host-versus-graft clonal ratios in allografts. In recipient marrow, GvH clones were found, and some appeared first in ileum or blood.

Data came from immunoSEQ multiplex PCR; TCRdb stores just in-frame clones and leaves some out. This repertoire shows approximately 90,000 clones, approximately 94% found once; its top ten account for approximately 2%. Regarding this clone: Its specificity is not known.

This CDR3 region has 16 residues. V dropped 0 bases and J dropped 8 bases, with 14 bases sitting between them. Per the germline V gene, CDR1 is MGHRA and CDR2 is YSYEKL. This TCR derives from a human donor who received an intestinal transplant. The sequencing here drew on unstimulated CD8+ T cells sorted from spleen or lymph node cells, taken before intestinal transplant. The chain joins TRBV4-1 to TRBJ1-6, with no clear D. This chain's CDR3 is CASSQDYAASDSPLHF. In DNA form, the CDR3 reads TGCGCCAGCAGCCAAGATTATGCGGCCAGTGATTCACCCCTCCACTTT.